This is a list of T cell receptor beta chains from one sample in a study of CD4 T cells in relation to SARS-CoV-2 and coronaviruses. Their target antigens are unknown. Only in-frame clones appear in the TCRdb table, and some are missing; sequencing was by immunoSEQ multiplex PCR. The table lists about 30,000 clones, approximately 75% of them singletons. The sample consisted of CD4+ T cells from PBMCs, cultured in vitro. Source of these receptors: a human donor in good health. CDR3s leave out the opening cysteine and the closing phenylalanine or tryptophan. A D gene is named only where the DNA matches it firmly. A clone size is listed for some rows: how often the clone was seen (once, few, many), or a class if it is expanded.

d_gene: TRBD1; j_gene: TRBJ1-5; abundance: NA; v_gene: TRBV5-8; CDR3aa: ASSKSTGSGIFQPQH
d_gene: NA; j_gene: TRBJ2-1; abundance: NA; v_gene: TRBV5-4; CDR3aa: ASSLGTLLDNEQF
d_gene: NA; j_gene: TRBJ2-2; abundance: NA; v_gene: TRBV19; CDR3aa: ASSLRESGELF
d_gene: NA; j_gene: TRBJ2-1; abundance: few; v_gene: TRBV6-6; CDR3aa: ASSLLGFPF
d_gene: NA; j_gene: TRBJ2-7; abundance: NA; v_gene: TRBV20-1; CDR3aa: SAKLGFEQY
d_gene: NA; j_gene: TRBJ1-4; abundance: NA; v_gene: TRBV3-1/TRBV3-2; CDR3aa: ASSPAGWEKLF
d_gene: TRBD2; j_gene: TRBJ2-3; abundance: NA; v_gene: TRBV20-1; CDR3aa: SASPRAGDSNTQY
d_gene: NA; j_gene: TRBJ2-2; abundance: NA; v_gene: TRBV19; CDR3aa: ASSADGHTGELF
d_gene: NA; j_gene: TRBJ2-2; abundance: NA; v_gene: TRBV7-9; CDR3aa: ASSRLGGSVAGELF
d_gene: NA; j_gene: TRBJ2-1; abundance: NA; v_gene: TRBV25-1; CDR3aa: ASAGLFNEQF
d_gene: NA; j_gene: TRBJ2-1; abundance: NA; v_gene: TRBV2; CDR3aa: ASSEPGTPNDNEQF
d_gene: NA; j_gene: TRBJ2-7; abundance: NA; v_gene: TRBV2; CDR3aa: ASRPTVSYEQY
d_gene: NA; j_gene: TRBJ1-4; abundance: NA; v_gene: TRBV3-1/TRBV3-2; CDR3aa: ASSRSLTNEKLF
d_gene: NA; j_gene: TRBJ1-2; abundance: NA; v_gene: TRBV9; CDR3aa: ASSVDLGVGRVGGYT
d_gene: TRBD1; j_gene: TRBJ1-3; abundance: NA; v_gene: TRBV5-1; CDR3aa: ASSSTGTAPSGNTIY
d_gene: TRBD2; j_gene: TRBJ2-3; abundance: NA; v_gene: TRBV11-3; CDR3aa: ASSPGTSLDTQY
d_gene: NA; j_gene: TRBJ1-4; abundance: few; v_gene: TRBV7-9; CDR3aa: ASSPGASGRGEKLF
d_gene: NA; j_gene: TRBJ1-2; abundance: NA; v_gene: TRBV19; CDR3aa: ASSRDGSVYGYT
d_gene: NA; j_gene: TRBJ2-5; abundance: NA; v_gene: TRBV5-4; CDR3aa: ASSLAGQQWTQY
d_gene: NA; j_gene: TRBJ2-7; abundance: once; v_gene: TRBV6-1; CDR3aa: ASSEEWTDTYEQY
d_gene: TRBD2; j_gene: TRBJ2-7; abundance: NA; v_gene: TRBV6-4; CDR3aa: ASSDHDLAGGCREQY
d_gene: NA; j_gene: TRBJ1-1; abundance: NA; v_gene: TRBV27; CDR3aa: ASSSGLREGAF
d_gene: NA; j_gene: TRBJ2-7; abundance: NA; v_gene: TRBV11-2; CDR3aa: ASSNYEQY
d_gene: TRBD2; j_gene: TRBJ2-7; abundance: NA; v_gene: TRBV7-2; CDR3aa: ASSSTGGTYEQY
d_gene: NA; j_gene: TRBJ2-5; abundance: NA; v_gene: TRBV7-2; CDR3aa: ASSSWPGDWQSQETQY
d_gene: TRBD1; j_gene: TRBJ1-5; abundance: NA; v_gene: TRBV29-1; CDR3aa: SVGDSPNQPQH
d_gene: TRBD2; j_gene: TRBJ2-3; abundance: NA; v_gene: TRBV10-3; CDR3aa: ASAAGGSTDTQY
d_gene: NA; j_gene: TRBJ2-3; abundance: NA; v_gene: TRBV4-3; CDR3aa: ASSPGRAGAIHTQY
d_gene: NA; j_gene: TRBJ1-5; abundance: NA; v_gene: TRBV24-1; CDR3aa: ATSGGGNQPQH
d_gene: NA; j_gene: TRBJ1-3; abundance: NA; v_gene: TRBV6-7; CDR3aa: ASGTDSGNTIY
d_gene: NA; j_gene: TRBJ2-7; abundance: few; v_gene: TRBV10-2; CDR3aa: ASSEGGYEQY
d_gene: TRBD1; j_gene: TRBJ1-5; abundance: NA; v_gene: TRBV6-5; CDR3aa: ASSTRQGQGQPQH